A selection of T cell receptor beta chains follows, all from one sample in a study of blood T cell repertoires in COVID-19. The table came from immunoSEQ multiplex PCR; TCRdb's copy has only in-frame clones and leaves some out. The table lists approximately 170,000 clones, 84% of them singletons. The sample comprised PBMCs or T cells enriched from blood (not recorded which). The receptors here all came from a woman between 50 and 59 years old who had recovered from COVID-19. CDR3s include the opening cysteine and the closing phenylalanine or tryptophan. D genes are given only for firm matches. The size field is filled for only some rows; it gives once, few, many or a size class.

abundance: -
j_gene: TRBJ2-5
v_gene: TRBV7-9
d_gene: TRBD1
CDR3nt: TGTGCCAGCAGCGCTGCGGGACAGGGGATAGAGACCCAGTACTTC
CDR3aa: CASSAAGQGIETQYF

abundance: -
j_gene: TRBJ1-5
v_gene: TRBV28
d_gene: TRBD1
CDR3nt: TGTGCCAGCCAATACCTACCGGGACAGAGTAGCAATCAGCCCCAGCATTTT
CDR3aa: CASQYLPGQSSNQPQHF

abundance: -
j_gene: TRBJ1-3
v_gene: TRBV7-6
d_gene: -
CDR3nt: TGTGCCAGCAGCTTGGGCGACACCATATATTTT
CDR3aa: CASSLGDTIYF

abundance: -
j_gene: TRBJ1-2
v_gene: TRBV13
d_gene: -
CDR3nt: TGTGCCAGCCTCCTTGGGGGGGGAACAGAATGGTGCTACACCTTC
CDR3aa: CASLLGGGTEWCYTF

abundance: -
j_gene: TRBJ2-7
v_gene: TRBV20-1
d_gene: -
CDR3nt: TGCAGTGCTAGTCCCCAGGGGAGAGAGCAGTACTTC
CDR3aa: CSASPQGREQYF

abundance: -
j_gene: TRBJ2-7
v_gene: TRBV7-2
d_gene: TRBD2
CDR3nt: TGTGCCAGCAGCTTAGTTGGTCTAGCGGACGAGCAGTACTTC
CDR3aa: CASSLVGLADEQYF

abundance: -
j_gene: TRBJ2-3
v_gene: TRBV11-1
d_gene: -
CDR3nt: TGTGCCAGCAGCTTTTCTGCAGATACGCAGTATTTT
CDR3aa: CASSFSADTQYF

abundance: -
j_gene: TRBJ1-1
v_gene: TRBV24-1
d_gene: -
CDR3nt: TGTGCCCCCCGAGGACGTGGGGAGACTGAAGCTTTCTTT
CDR3aa: CAPRGRGETEAFF

abundance: -
j_gene: TRBJ1-1
v_gene: TRBV29-1
d_gene: -
CDR3nt: TGCAGCGTGTCTACCTCAGGGTTCACTGAAGCTTTCTTT
CDR3aa: CSVSTSGFTEAFF

abundance: -
j_gene: TRBJ2-2
v_gene: TRBV24-1
d_gene: TRBD1
CDR3nt: TGTGCCACCAGTGATTTGTGGACAGGGGGCACCGGGGAGCTGTTTTTT
CDR3aa: CATSDLWTGGTGELFF

abundance: -
j_gene: TRBJ1-6
v_gene: TRBV7-6
d_gene: TRBD1
CDR3nt: TGTGCCAGCAGCCGGGGACAGCTTAATTCACCCCTCCACTTT
CDR3aa: CASSRGQLNSPLHF

abundance: -
j_gene: TRBJ2-5
v_gene: TRBV7-9
d_gene: TRBD2
CDR3nt: TGTGCCAGCAGCCCCCGTGATAGCGGGGCTAAAGAGACCCAGTACTTC
CDR3aa: CASSPRDSGAKETQYF

abundance: once
j_gene: TRBJ2-2
v_gene: TRBV19
d_gene: TRBD1
CDR3nt: TGTGCCAGTAGACTTTCCGACAGGGTAAACACCGGGGAGCTGTTTTTT
CDR3aa: CASRLSDRVNTGELFF

abundance: -
j_gene: TRBJ2-5
v_gene: TRBV29-1
d_gene: -
CDR3nt: TGCAGCGTTGATCGAGACGAAAGGGGGACCCAGTACTTC
CDR3aa: CSVDRDERGTQYF

abundance: -
j_gene: TRBJ2-2
v_gene: TRBV9
d_gene: TRBD2
CDR3nt: TGTGCCAGCAGCGGACTAGCGGGGGGGACCGGGGAGCTGTTTTTT
CDR3aa: CASSGLAGGTGELFF